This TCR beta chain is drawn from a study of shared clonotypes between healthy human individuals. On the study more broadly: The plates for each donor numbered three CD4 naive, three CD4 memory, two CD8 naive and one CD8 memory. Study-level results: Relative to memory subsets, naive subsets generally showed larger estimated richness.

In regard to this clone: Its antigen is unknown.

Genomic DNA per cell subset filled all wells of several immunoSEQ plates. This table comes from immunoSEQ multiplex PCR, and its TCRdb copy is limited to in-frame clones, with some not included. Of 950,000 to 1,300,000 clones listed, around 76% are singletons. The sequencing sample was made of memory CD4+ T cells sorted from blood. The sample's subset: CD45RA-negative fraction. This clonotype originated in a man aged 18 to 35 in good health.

As DNA, the CDR3 is TGTGCCAGCAGTTTAATCTCTCCGGGCCCCCGCCATGGCTACACCTTC. Protein: CASSLISPGPRHGYTF. The gene calls are TRBV27 and TRBJ1-2; D remains ambiguous. The CDR3 is 16 amino acids. Trimming pared 2 bases from V and 6 bases from J, leaving 19 bases between. The germline gives CDR1 MNHEY, CDR2 SMNVEV (reference sequence).